Listed below are T cell receptor beta chains from one sample, sequenced in a study of blood T cells in healthy people across ages. Each CDR3 protein is one row after TCRdb ran MiXCR on the 5' RACE reads. The data hold about 1.8 million distinct CDR3 sequences, with roughly 50% observed a single time. Sequenced sample: blood. Every receptor here comes from a woman in her thirties or forties in good health. The CDR3 runs from the conserved cysteine through the conserved F or W. The D gene is left open where the match is weak. Size is stated for part of the rows, as once, few or many counts, or as a class when the clone is expanded.

d_gene: .
v_gene: TRBV20-1
j_gene: TRBJ2-1
abundance: .
len: 16
CDR3nt: TGCAGTGCTAGACATCGACAGGTGTGGGGGACGGATGAGCAGTTCTTC
CDR3aa: CSARHRQVWGTDEQFF

d_gene: .
v_gene: TRBV7-2
j_gene: TRBJ2-7
abundance: .
len: 15
CDR3nt: TGTGCCAGCAGCGGAAATCCCGGGACCACCTACGAGCAGTACTTC
CDR3aa: CASSGNPGTTYEQYF

d_gene: .
v_gene: TRBV29-1
j_gene: TRBJ2-5
abundance: .
len: 13
CDR3nt: TGCAGCGTTTATAAAGAGTTTGGAGAGACCCAGTACTTC
CDR3aa: CSVYKEFGETQYF

d_gene: .
v_gene: TRBV27
j_gene: TRBJ1-5
abundance: few
len: 15
CDR3nt: TGTGCCAGCAGTTTATTTGGAGGGAGCAATCAGCCCCAGCATTTT
CDR3aa: CASSLFGGSNQPQHF

d_gene: .
v_gene: TRBV5-6
j_gene: TRBJ2-1
abundance: few
len: 13
CDR3nt: TGTGCCAGCAGCCCGGACCAAAACAATGAGCAGTTCTTC
CDR3aa: CASSPDQNNEQFF

d_gene: .
v_gene: TRBV5-1
j_gene: TRBJ2-6
abundance: .
len: 17
CDR3nt: TGCGCCAGCAGCTTGGGTTGGGGAAACTCTGGGGCCAACGTCCTGACTTTC
CDR3aa: CASSLGWGNSGANVLTF

d_gene: .
v_gene: TRBV5-1
j_gene: TRBJ1-2
abundance: .
len: 14
CDR3nt: TGCGCCAGCAGCTCTACAGGGCCGAACAATGGCTACACCTTC
CDR3aa: CASSSTGPNNGYTF

d_gene: .
v_gene: TRBV11-2
j_gene: TRBJ1-2
abundance: .
len: 17
CDR3nt: TGTGCCAGCCACGCTTCTTTAGGGGCCCTGGCTAACTATGGCTACACCTTC
CDR3aa: CASHASLGALANYGYTF

d_gene: .
v_gene: TRBV10-3
j_gene: TRBJ2-1
abundance: .
len: 12
CDR3nt: TGTGCCATCAGTTCACTAAGGGGAGAGCAGTTCTTC
CDR3aa: CAISSLRGEQFF

d_gene: TRBD1
v_gene: TRBV4-1
j_gene: TRBJ2-7
abundance: few
len: 14
CDR3nt: TGCGCCAGCAGTATTCCGGGACAGCTTTACGAGCAGTACTTC
CDR3aa: CASSIPGQLYEQYF

d_gene: .
v_gene: TRBV28
j_gene: TRBJ2-1
abundance: few
len: 12
CDR3nt: TGTGCCAGCAGCATACAGGACAATGAGCAGTTCTTC
CDR3aa: CASSIQDNEQFF

d_gene: .
v_gene: TRBV7-9
j_gene: TRBJ2-1
abundance: few
len: 12
CDR3nt: TGTGCCAGCAGCTTAATGGGGTATGAGCAGTTCTTC
CDR3aa: CASSLMGYEQFF

d_gene: .
v_gene: TRBV6-2/TRBV6-3
j_gene: TRBJ2-1
abundance: few
len: 11
CDR3nt: TGTGCCAGCAGTTCTTATCATGAGCAGTTCTTC
CDR3aa: CASSSYHEQFF

d_gene: .
v_gene: TRBV12-3/TRBV12-4
j_gene: TRBJ2-6
abundance: .
len: 17
CDR3nt: TGTGCCAGCAGTTTGGGTTCCGGGTTGGGTGGGGCCATCGTCCTGACTTTC
CDR3aa: CASSLGSGLGGAIVLTF

d_gene: .
v_gene: TRBV20-1
j_gene: TRBJ2-7
abundance: .
len: 15
CDR3nt: TGCAGTGCTAGAGATCTGGCCAGGGATCCCTACGAGCAGTACTTC
CDR3aa: CSARDLARDPYEQYF

d_gene: TRBD1
v_gene: TRBV7-6
j_gene: TRBJ2-1
abundance: .
len: 15
CDR3nt: TGTGCCAGCAGCGTACCGGGACAGGGGAGTTATGAGCAGTTCTTC
CDR3aa: CASSVPGQGSYEQFF

d_gene: TRBD2
v_gene: TRBV24-1
j_gene: TRBJ2-3
abundance: .
len: 16
CDR3nt: TGTGCCACCAGTGATTCCGGGACTAGCTACACAGATACGCAGTATTTT
CDR3aa: CATSDSGTSYTDTQYF

d_gene: TRBD2
v_gene: TRBV28
j_gene: TRBJ2-1
abundance: few
len: 17
CDR3nt: TGTGCCAGCTCCTCTCCGGGGGCGGGGGGCCCCCCGAATGAGCAGTTCTTC
CDR3aa: CASSSPGAGGPPNEQFF

d_gene: TRBD2
v_gene: TRBV6-5
j_gene: TRBJ2-3
abundance: .
len: 19
CDR3nt: TGTGCCAGCAGTTACCTAGGACTAGCGGGGGGGGTTCGCTCAGATACGCAGTATTTT
CDR3aa: CASSYLGLAGGVRSDTQYF

d_gene: .
v_gene: TRBV29-1
j_gene: TRBJ2-1
abundance: .
len: 18
CDR3nt: TGCAGCGTTGAAGATAGATCCGGCGCGGGGGCCGTCTACAATGAGCAGTTCTTC
CDR3aa: CSVEDRSGAGAVYNEQFF

d_gene: TRBD1
v_gene: TRBV25-1
j_gene: TRBJ2-7
abundance: .
len: 15
CDR3nt: TGTGCCAGTGGAGGGGCCGGGACAGGGGCCCTCGAGCAGTACTTC
CDR3aa: CASGGAGTGALEQYF

d_gene: .
v_gene: TRBV27
j_gene: TRBJ1-6
abundance: .
len: 16
CDR3nt: TGTGCCAGCAGTATACAATGGGACCTGAATAATTCACCCCTCCACTTT
CDR3aa: CASSIQWDLNNSPLHF

d_gene: .
v_gene: TRBV13
j_gene: TRBJ2-4
abundance: once
len: 12
CDR3nt: TGTGCCAGCAGCTTAGGTGGGCAACGGCAGTACTTC
CDR3aa: CASSLGGQRQYF

d_gene: .
v_gene: TRBV10-3
j_gene: TRBJ2-7
abundance: .
len: 11
CDR3nt: TGTGCCATCAGTGAGACGGGGGAGCAGTACTTC
CDR3aa: CAISETGEQYF

d_gene: .
v_gene: TRBV5-1
j_gene: TRBJ2-1
abundance: .
len: 17
CDR3nt: TGCGCCAGCAGCTTGGTGCGGGACGCGTATACCTACAATGAGCAGTTCTTC
CDR3aa: CASSLVRDAYTYNEQFF

d_gene: .
v_gene: TRBV21-1
j_gene: TRBJ2-6
abundance: .
len: 21
CDR3nt: TGTGCCAGCAGCAATGTATGTCTCCGGACCGGGTCCCACTCTGGGGCCAACGTCCTGACTTTC
CDR3aa: CASSNVCLRTGSHSGANVLTF

d_gene: TRBD2
v_gene: TRBV5-1
j_gene: TRBJ2-1
abundance: few
len: 15
CDR3nt: TGCGCCGGCAGCGTACTAGCGGGGGCGCAATATGAGCAGTTCTTC
CDR3aa: CAGSVLAGAQYEQFF

d_gene: .
v_gene: TRBV20-1
j_gene: TRBJ1-5
abundance: .
len: 14
CDR3nt: TGCAGTGCTAGAGGGGTAGGGCGCGGTCAGCCCCAGCATTTT
CDR3aa: CSARGVGRGQPQHF

d_gene: .
v_gene: TRBV28
j_gene: TRBJ1-5
abundance: .
len: 15
CDR3nt: TGTGCCAGCAGGATGGGACTTTCCAGAGGACAGCCCCAGCATTTT
CDR3aa: CASRMGLSRGQPQHF

d_gene: TRBD2
v_gene: TRBV7-2
j_gene: TRBJ2-4
abundance: .
len: 14
CDR3nt: TGTGCCAGCAGCGTAGGAGGCGGGGGGGCCACCCAGTACTTC
CDR3aa: CASSVGGGGATQYF

d_gene: TRBD2
v_gene: TRBV7-2
j_gene: TRBJ2-7
abundance: few
len: 15
CDR3nt: TGTGCCAGCAGCCGCCCACTAGCGGGGGTCTCCGAGCAGTACTTC
CDR3aa: CASSRPLAGVSEQYF

d_gene: .
v_gene: TRBV9
j_gene: TRBJ2-5
abundance: .
len: 12
CDR3nt: TGTGCCAGCAGCCCACACGTGGAGACCCAGTACTTC
CDR3aa: CASSPHVETQYF

d_gene: TRBD2
v_gene: TRBV13
j_gene: TRBJ2-5
abundance: .
len: 17
CDR3nt: TGTGCCAGCAGCGAACGGACTAGCGGGGGCCCCCAAGAGACCCAGTACTTC
CDR3aa: CASSERTSGGPQETQYF

d_gene: .
v_gene: TRBV29-1
j_gene: TRBJ1-4
abundance: .
len: 13
CDR3nt: TGCAGCGTTTCAGGCCGCTCAAATGAAAAACTGTTTTTT
CDR3aa: CSVSGRSNEKLFF

d_gene: .
v_gene: TRBV20-1
j_gene: TRBJ1-1
abundance: .
len: 15
CDR3nt: TGCAGTGCTAGAGTAGGTAGGGGAATGAACACTGAAGCTTTCTTT
CDR3aa: CSARVGRGMNTEAFF

d_gene: TRBD1
v_gene: TRBV7-9
j_gene: TRBJ2-1
abundance: .
len: 17
CDR3nt: TGTGCCAGCAGCTTACAGTCGGGGACAGGGGGTGGTAATGAGCAGTTCTTC
CDR3aa: CASSLQSGTGGGNEQFF

d_gene: .
v_gene: TRBV4-2
j_gene: TRBJ1-5
abundance: few
len: 15
CDR3nt: TGTGCCAGCAGCCAAGATTTTCGCAAAAATCAGCCCCAGCATTTT
CDR3aa: CASSQDFRKNQPQHF

d_gene: TRBD1
v_gene: TRBV28
j_gene: TRBJ1-6
abundance: .
len: 15
CDR3nt: TGTGCCAGCAGTCCCTCGACAGGGAATAATTCACCCCTCCACTTT
CDR3aa: CASSPSTGNNSPLHF

d_gene: TRBD1
v_gene: TRBV5-1
j_gene: TRBJ2-4
abundance: many
len: 13
CDR3nt: TGCGCCAGCAGCAGGGACAGCAAAAACATTCAGTACTTC
CDR3aa: CASSRDSKNIQYF

d_gene: .
v_gene: TRBV7-2
j_gene: TRBJ2-7
abundance: few
len: 15
CDR3nt: TGTGCCAGCAGCCCAGCCTGGGGGGCCATCTACGAGCAGTACTTC
CDR3aa: CASSPAWGAIYEQYF

d_gene: .
v_gene: TRBV13
j_gene: TRBJ1-1
abundance: .
len: 15
CDR3nt: TGTGCCAGCAGCTTACAATGGGGCTCTACCACTGAAGCTTTCTTT
CDR3aa: CASSLQWGSTTEAFF